The 22 T cell receptor beta chains below come from one sample, sequenced in a study of CD8 T cells in Susac syndrome. The authors reverse transcribed roughly 0.5 to 1 ug RNA with random hexamers. MiXCR was run by TCRdb on the immunoSEQ multiplex PCR reads, yielding one entry per CDR3 protein. The table includes about 300,000 distinct CDR3 sequences, about nine tenths detected once. The sequencing sample was made of CD8+ T cells from PBMCs. The receptors were gathered from a human donor with multiple sclerosis.

This rearrangement joins TRBV4-1 to TRBJ1-1; tentative D call: TRBD1 (5 bases). The germline V gene has CDR1 MGHRA and CDR2 YSYEKL. The CDR3 extends over 14 amino acids. V was pared by 0 bases and J by 1 base, with 6 bases between. Written as DNA, the CDR3 is TGCGCCAGCAGCCAAGAGCAGGGGAACACTGAAGCTTTCTTT. This codes for CASSQEQGNTEAFF.

The chain uses TRBV5-4 and TRBJ2-3; 7 bases are shared with TRBD2. This CDR3 has 17 amino acids. Looked up from germline, CDR1 is SGHNT and CDR2 is YYREEE (reference sequence). After removal of 0 bases from V and 0 bases from J, the junction contained 7 bases not matched to a gene. For the CDR3, the DNA is TGTGCCAGCAGCTTGGGCGGTGTTAGCGGGAGCACAGATACGCAGTATTTT. It specifies CASSLGGVSGSTDTQYF.

The V gene is TRBV2, the J gene TRBJ1-2; 7 bases are shared with TRBD1. V shed 3 bases and J 3 bases; nucleotides not matched to a gene: 1. The CDR3 length is 13 residues. CDR1 SNHLY and CDR2 FYNNEI come from the germline V gene. CDR3 sequence reads: CASSDGTDYGYTF. Here the CDR3 DNA reads TGTGCCAGCAGTGACGGGACAGACTATGGCTACACCTTC.

The sample holds one count of this clonotype. This chain joins TRBV2 and TRBJ2-7; tentative D call: TRBD2 (6 bases). CDR1 and CDR2 from the germline V gene are SNHLY and FYNNEI. V was pared by 10 bases and J by 3 bases, with 22 bases between. The CDR3 covers 15 residues. The CDR3 region is CATIPRDSRNYEQYF. CDR3 nucleotides: TGTGCCACCATTCCCCGGGACTCTAGAAACTACGAGCAGTACTTC. Together with reference TRBV2 and TRBJ2-7, the CDR3 gives the full variable domain: EPEVTQTPSHQVTQMGQEVILRCVPISNHLYFYWYRQILGQKVEFLVSFYNNEISEKSEIFDDQFSVERPDGSNFTLKIRSTKLEDSAMYFCATIPRDSRNYEQYFGPGTRLTVT.

J is TRBJ2-3 and V is TRBV28; 8 nucleotides align to TRBD1. J was trimmed by 3 bases and V by 2 bases; bases with no gene match: 10. CDR1 is MDHEN and CDR2 is SYDVKM in the germline V gene. CDR3 length: 17 residues. The CDR3 nucleotides read TGTGCCAGCAGTTTAACCCCGACAGGGGTGTGGACAGATACGCAGTATTTT. Translating gives CASSLTPTGVWTDTQYF.

CDR3 DNA sequence: TGCAGTGCTAGAGATGAAACTGGAAACACCATATATTTT. Encoded protein: CSARDETGNTIYF. The chain recombines TRBV20-1 with TRBJ1-3; the D is unclear. The CDR3 sequence is 13 residues long. In germline, CDR1 is DFQATT, CDR2 SNEGSKA (reference sequence). V lost 0 bases to trimming and J lost 2 bases, with 5 bases between them.

The rearrangement uses TRBV7-9 and TRBJ2-1, with D possibly TRBD2 on 5 matching bases. Trimming took 2 bases from V and 1 from J, leaving 12 bases between them. The CDR3 extends over 16 amino acids. CDR1 is SEHNR, CDR2 FQNEAQ, per germline (reference sequence). CDR3 nucleotide sequence: TGTGCCAGCAGCTTAAGAGGGCTTACTTCCTACAATGAGCAGTTCTTC. Protein product: CASSLRGLTSYNEQFF. The full variable domain, rest sourced from reference TRBV7-9 and TRBJ2-1, is DTGVSQNPRHKITKRGQNVTFRCDPISEHNRLYWYRQTLGQGPEFLTYFQNEAQLEKSRLLSDRFSAERPKGSFSTLEIQRTEQGDSAMYLCASSLRGLTSYNEQFFGPGTRLTVL.

The V call is TRBV5-1, the J call TRBJ2-2; D not resolved. Per germline, CDR1 SGHRS and CDR2 YFSETQ. Trimming cost V 6 bases and J 6 bases, with 6 bases left between them. The CDR3 length is 11 residues. CDR3 protein: CASTSPGELFF. CDR3 in DNA: TGCGCCAGCACGAGTCCCGGGGAGCTGTTTTTT. The full variable domain, completed using reference TRBV5-1 and TRBJ2-2, is KAGVTQTPRYLIKTRGQQVTLSCSPISGHRSVSWYQQTPGQGLQFLFEYFSETQRNKGNFPGRFSGRQFSNSRSEMNVSTLELGDSALYLCASTSPGELFFGEGSRLTVL.

CDR3 DNA sequence: TGTGCCAGCAGCTTAGTAGCACGTGAGCAGTTCTTC. It encodes CASSLVAREQFF. The chain is built from TRBV7-9 and TRBJ2-1; no reliable D call. The V end was cut by 1 base, the J end by 9 bases, with 7 bases between. Per the germline V gene, CDR1 is SEHNR and CDR2 is FQNEAQ (reference sequence). CDR3 length equals 12 residues.

The chain links TRBV11-2 to TRBJ1-2; TRBD1 is a possible D gene (5 bases). The CDR3 runs 14 residues. Trimming stripped 6 bases from V and 4 bases from J, with 15 bases between. CDR1 and CDR2 from the germline V gene are SGHAT and FQNNGV. The CDR3 sequence is CASRDRQRAYGYTF. The CDR3 DNA follows: TGTGCCAGCAGGGATAGACAGAGGGCCTATGGCTACACCTTC.

This chain links TRBV7-2 with TRBJ2-1; D tentatively fits TRBD1 or TRBD2 (6 bases each). V was pared by 2 bases and J by 9 bases, with 23 bases between. Germline V lookup: CDR1 SGHTA, CDR2 FQGNSA. The CDR3 spans 17 residues. CDR3 protein: CASSLLRGRGMGVEQFF. The CDR3 DNA follows: TGTGCCAGCAGCTTATTACGGGGGCGTGGGATGGGAGTTGAGCAGTTCTTC.

The chain has TRBV5-4 and TRBJ1-2, with TRBD1 matching 7 bases. Losses at the gene ends were 3 bases for V and 2 bases for J; bases not matched to a gene: 13. The germline CDR1 and CDR2 sequences are SGHNT and YYREEE (reference sequence). The length of the CDR3 is 17 residues. Here the CDR3 reads CASSSIAAGQRNYGYTF. The DNA of the CDR3 is TGTGCCAGCAGCTCAATAGCCGCGGGACAGAGGAACTATGGCTACACCTTC. Filled out from reference TRBV5-4 and TRBJ1-2, the complete variable domain reads ETGVTQSPTHLIKTRGQQVTLRCSSQSGHNTVSWYQQALGQGPQFIFQYYREEENGRGNFPPRFSGLQFPNYSSELNVNALELDDSALYLCASSSIAAGQRNYGYTFGSGTRLTVV.

The chain is built from TRBV9 and TRBJ2-7; D possibly uses TRBD1 or TRBD2 (5 bases each). Germline-derived CDR1 and CDR2 are SGDLS and YYNGEE. This CDR3 has 13 amino acids. V gave up 3 bases and J gave up 5 bases, with 12 bases separating them. The CDR3 sequence: CASSGGTRNEQYF. The CDR3, as DNA: TGTGCCAGCAGCGGTGGGACCCGGAACGAGCAGTACTTC.

The CDR3 region has the DNA TGTGCCAGCAGTTTATCGGGTCCAGGGACTGGGGCCAACGTCCTGACTTTC. Its translation is CASSLSGPGTGANVLTF. The chain has TRBV27 and TRBJ2-6; TRBD1 might be the D (5 bases). Germline V gene lookup returns CDR1 MNHEY and CDR2 SMNVEV (reference sequence). The germline V and J ends were trimmed by 0 bases and 2 bases, with 11 bases remaining between them. This CDR3 comprises 17 residues.

The V gene is TRBV28, the J gene TRBJ2-7; D may be TRBD2 (5 bases). This CDR3 region has 15 residues. V lost 4 bases and J 1 base, leaving 14 bases between the germline ends. The V gene's germline CDR1 is MDHEN and CDR2 SYDVKM. The CDR3 reads CASSSWGGESYEQYF. The CDR3 DNA reads as TGTGCCAGCAGTTCCTGGGGTGGGGAGTCCTACGAGCAGTACTTC.

This chain connects TRBV20-1 to TRBJ1-1; possible D gene TRBD1, 5 bases. Between the trimmed V and J ends, which lost 5 bases and 0 bases, there was a span of 16 bases. Germline CDR1 is DFQATT and CDR2 is SNEGSKA (reference sequence). CDR3 length: 15 residues. The CDR3 nucleotides read TGCAGTGCTCTGATGGACATTAGTCTGAACACTGAAGCTTTCTTT. It translates to CSALMDISLNTEAFF.

The V call is TRBV7-9, the J call TRBJ2-7, with 8 positions matching TRBD1. The CDR3 is made up of 16 amino acids. V was pared by 5 bases and J by 6 bases, with 15 bases of the junction left unmatched. Per germline, CDR1 SEHNR and CDR2 FQNEAQ (reference sequence). CDR3 DNA sequence: TGTGCCAGCAGCCCGGGACAGGACTCTCCCTACGGCGAGCAGTACTTC. Protein: CASSPGQDSPYGEQYF.

The rearrangement uses TRBV18 and TRBJ2-1; D remains unclear. Trimming stripped 5 bases from V and 8 bases from J, with 10 bases between. Germline CDR1 reads KGHSH; CDR2 reads LQKENI. The CDR3 is 12 amino acids. CDR3 in DNA: TGTGCCAGCTCAGGGGATCGCTATGAGCAGTTCTTC. Its translation is CASSGDRYEQFF.

The chain has TRBV9 and TRBJ1-1, with a tentative D call TRBD1 (6 bases). With 4 bases removed from V and 0 bases from J, the gap between germline ends came to 13 bases. Germline assignment: CDR1 SGDLS and CDR2 YYNGEE. The CDR3 covers 15 residues. CDR3 in amino acids: CASSHGGGMNTEAFF. The CDR3 DNA is TGTGCCAGCAGCCACGGAGGGGGAATGAACACTGAAGCTTTCTTT.

This clonotype was seen just once. This chain connects TRBV30 to TRBJ2-5; D gene ambiguous. The V end lost 4 bases, the J end lost 4 bases, and 13 bases lay between the germline ends. The CDR3 is made up of 13 amino acids. Germline CDR1 reads GTSNPN; CDR2 reads SVGIG (reference sequence). The CDR3 nucleotides are TGTGCCTGGATTGGGTCCGGCGGAGAGACCCAGTACTTC. Protein sequence: CAWIGSGGETQYF. Full variable domain (rest looked up from reference TRBV30 and TRBJ2-5): SQTIHQWPATLVQPVGSPLSLECTVEGTSNPNLYWYRQAAGRGLQLLFYSVGIGQISSEVPQNLSASRPQDRQFILSSKKLLLSDSGFYLCAWIGSGGETQYFGPGTRLLVL.

The chain uses TRBV13 and TRBJ2-1, with D hard to call. Germline V gene lookup returns CDR1 PRHDT and CDR2 FYEKMQ (reference sequence). The CDR3 spans 15 residues. V lost 5 bases and J 4 bases, leaving 15 bases between the germline ends. For the CDR3, the DNA is TGTGCCAGCAGCCCCCCTGGTGGGGTTTACAATGAGCAGTTCTTC. Its protein product is CASSPPGGVYNEQFF.

The chain uses TRBV29-1 and TRBJ2-6; D might be TRBD2 (5 bases). Germline CDR1 and CDR2: SQVTM and ANQGSEA. The CDR3 spans 15 residues. The V and J ends lost 1 base and 0 bases respectively, with 7 bases between them. The CDR3 bases are TGCAGCGTTGAAGCCGGGGACTCTGGGGCCAACGTCCTGACTTTC. This gives the protein CSVEAGDSGANVLTF.